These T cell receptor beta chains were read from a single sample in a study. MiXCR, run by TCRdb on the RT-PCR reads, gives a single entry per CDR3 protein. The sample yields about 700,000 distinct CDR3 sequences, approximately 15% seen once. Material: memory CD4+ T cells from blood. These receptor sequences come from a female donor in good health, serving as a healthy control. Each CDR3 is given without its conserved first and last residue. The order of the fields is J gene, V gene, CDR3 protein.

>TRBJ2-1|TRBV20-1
APKGPQNEQF
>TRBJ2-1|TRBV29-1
SVAVTNEQF
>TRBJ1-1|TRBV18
ASSPLVDLNTEAF
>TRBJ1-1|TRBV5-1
ASSRDSENTEAF
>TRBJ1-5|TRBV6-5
ATRPLGYSNQPQH
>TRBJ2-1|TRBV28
ASTYRVGEQF
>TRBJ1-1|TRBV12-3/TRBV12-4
ASSLGDFAEAF
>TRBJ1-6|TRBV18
ASSPPGGPNSPLH
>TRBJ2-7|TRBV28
ASRRGPGINEQY
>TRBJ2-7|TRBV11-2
ASSFRYDRVEQY
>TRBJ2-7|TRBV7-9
ASSALGQGSYYEQY
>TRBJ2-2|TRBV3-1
ASSPWGVTNTGELF
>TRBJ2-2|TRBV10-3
AISEDSFNTGELF
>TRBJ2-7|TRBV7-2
ASSLDWRRAYEQY
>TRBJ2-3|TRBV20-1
SARVRTDTQY
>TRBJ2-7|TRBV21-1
ASSPSGQYLGYEQY
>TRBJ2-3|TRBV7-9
ASSQPTGPTDTQY
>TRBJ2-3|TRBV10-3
AISETQGGNTQY
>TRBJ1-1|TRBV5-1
ASSLADRGGTEAF
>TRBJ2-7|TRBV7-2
ASSLEGPGPLSSYEQY
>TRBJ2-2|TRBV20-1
SASLRGVVGTGELF
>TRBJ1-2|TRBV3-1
ASSPGTSSAYGYT
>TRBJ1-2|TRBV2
ASSEISTGDNYGYT
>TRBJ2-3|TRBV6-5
ASSYSAGQITDTQY